These 21 T cell receptor beta chains share one sample of origin, sequenced in a study of T cell responses to AZD1222 COVID-19 vaccine. Some clones are missing from TCRdb's copy, which holds only in-frame ones; the method was immunoSEQ multiplex PCR. The sample yields over 150,000 clones, around 92% seen once. The sequences come from peripheral blood, collected on day 0 of AZD1222 vaccination. All receptors derive from an adult in good health.

The chain is built from TRBV30 and TRBJ1-6; D gene uncertain. The CDR3 is 13 residues long. V lost 1 base and J 6 bases, leaving 7 bases between the germline ends. Germline CDR1 reads GTSNPN; CDR2 reads SVGIG (reference sequence). In DNA form, the CDR3 reads TGTGCCTGGAGTGCCGCAGTTAATTCACCCCTCCACTTT. It is translated as CAWSAAVNSPLHF.

Only one count was recorded for this clone. The CDR3 region has the DNA TGTGCCTGGATTGGTCATCCGGGCACTGAAGCTTTCTTT. Protein sequence: CAWIGHPGTEAFF. The chain couples TRBV30 to TRBJ1-1; D uncertain. This CDR3 is 13 amino acids long. The V gene lost 4 bases and the J gene lost 4 bases, with 13 bases spanning the gap. CDR1 and CDR2 (germline): GTSNPN, SVGIG (reference sequence).

The chain carries TRBV4-1 and TRBJ2-7; TRBD2 matches at 9 bases. J lost 3 bases, V lost 1 base, and 7 bases had no gene match. Germline V gene sequence: CDR1 MGHRA, CDR2 YSYEKL. The CDR3 consists of 16 residues. CDR3 nucleotide sequence: TGCGCCAGCAGCCAAGGAGGACTAGCGTCATTCTACGAGCAGTACTTC. Translated, it gives CASSQGGLASFYEQYF.

V and J are TRBV12-5 and TRBJ2-1, with 13 bases that match TRBD2. The CDR3 runs to 15 residues. CDR1 and CDR2 (germline): LGHNT, FRNRAP. V trimming: 6 bases; J trimming: 6 bases; junction bases outside the gene matches: 5. The CDR3 reads CASGPRTSGGNEQFF. Written as DNA, the CDR3 is TGTGCTAGTGGCCCCCGGACTAGCGGGGGCAATGAGCAGTTCTTC.

The rearrangement uses TRBV6-1 and TRBJ2-7; D gene ambiguous. The CDR3 is 14 residues long. The V end was cut by 3 bases, the J end by 3 bases, with 12 bases between. CDR1 MNHNS and CDR2 SASEGT come from the germline V gene. The CDR3 region has the DNA TGTGCCAGCAGTGACCGCCCCGAATTCTACGAGCAGTACTTC. Its protein is CASSDRPEFYEQYF.

The rearrangement joins TRBV3-1 (or the pseudogene TRBV3-2) to TRBJ1-5; D call uncertain. Germline loops: CDR1 LGHDT, CDR2 YNNKEL (reference sequence). V was clipped by 2 bases and J by 4 bases, with 6 bases between them. The CDR3 has 13 amino acids. In nucleotides, the CDR3 is TGTGCCAGCAGCCAAACGTTGAATCAGCCCCAGCATTTT. It is translated as CASSQTLNQPQHF.

This chain joins TRBV19 and TRBJ1-2; TRBD1 aligns across 9 bases. The trim removed 11 bases at V and 3 bases at J, leaving 13 bases unmatched. This CDR3 comprises 15 residues. Per the germline V gene, CDR1 is LNHDA and CDR2 is SQIVND (reference sequence). CDR3 amino acids: CAAQTTGTGYYGYTF. The CDR3 DNA sequence: TGTGCCGCCCAAACCACCGGGACAGGGTACTATGGCTACACCTTC.

The rearrangement uses TRBV7-6 and TRBJ1-4, with D perhaps matching TRBD1 (6 bases). The CDR3 contains 14 residues. Trimming left V 1 base short and J 10 bases short, with 13 bases between. CDR1 is SGHVS and CDR2 is FNYEAQ in the germline V gene. The CDR3 DNA is TGTGCCAGCAGCTTAGGCGGGGGCAGTGGAAAACTGTTTTTT. This translates into CASSLGGGSGKLFF.

The V call is TRBV7-2, the J call TRBJ1-2; D perhaps matches TRBD1 (5 bases). Deletions cut 4 bases from V and 4 bases from J, with 13 bases between. This CDR3 spans 14 amino acids. Germline V gene sequence: CDR1 SGHTA, CDR2 FQGNSA. Here the CDR3 DNA reads TGTGCCAGCAGCTCCCGGGACGTAAGCTATGGCTACACCTTC. The encoded protein is CASSSRDVSYGYTF.

This sequence joins TRBV5-1 and TRBJ1-1; a possible D gene is TRBD1 (5 bases). The germline V and J ends were trimmed by 4 bases and 2 bases, with 9 bases remaining between them. The CDR3 is 13 residues long. The germline gives CDR1 SGHRS, CDR2 YFSETQ. DNA of the CDR3: TGCGCCAGCAGCGCGGACATTAACACTGAAGCTTTCTTT. Translating gives CASSADINTEAFF.

V and J are TRBV28 and TRBJ1-5, with D tentatively TRBD1 (6 bases). Looked up from germline, CDR1 is MDHEN and CDR2 is SYDVKM. The CDR3 covers 16 residues. V gave up 3 bases and J gave up 5 bases, with 17 bases separating them. The CDR3 loop reads CASSLGGTGTYQPQHF. CDR3 sequence (DNA): TGTGCCAGCAGTTTGGGCGGAACAGGGACATATCAGCCCCAGCATTTT.

The chain couples TRBV5-1 to TRBJ2-3, with D hard to call. The V end was cut by 0 bases, the J end by 0 bases, with 8 bases between. The CDR3 covers 15 residues. Per the germline V gene, CDR1 is SGHRS and CDR2 is YFSETQ. In DNA, the CDR3 is TGCGCCAGCAGCTTGGGTCGTGTCAGCACAGATACGCAGTATTTT. Protein: CASSLGRVSTDTQYF.

V is TRBV5-5 and J is TRBJ2-5; 9 bases line up with TRBD1. Trimming took 6 bases from V and 3 from J; bases not matched to a gene: 9. There are 15 residues in the CDR3. The V gene's germline CDR1 is SGHKS and CDR2 YYEKEE (reference sequence). The CDR3 bases are TGTGCCAGCACCTTCGGCGGGACAGGGAAAGAGACCCAGTACTTC. This translates into CASTFGGTGKETQYF.

V gene TRBV27 combines with J gene TRBJ1-5; TRBD1 might be the D (5 bases). Germline CDR1 is MNHEY and CDR2 is SMNVEV (reference sequence). The CDR3 runs 13 residues. V was trimmed by 11 bases and J by 3 bases, leaving 14 bases between them. The CDR3 DNA is TGTGCCTCCTCCCCAGGGTACAATCAGCCCCAGCATTTT. This gives the protein CASSPGYNQPQHF.

The chain combines TRBV28 with TRBJ1-6; D is unclear. The germline V gene has CDR1 MDHEN and CDR2 SYDVKM. The CDR3 is made up of 12 amino acids. Trimming took 8 bases from V and 9 from J, leaving 11 bases between them. CDR3 DNA: TGTGCCAGCGAGATGGGCGGTTCACCCCTCCACTTT. Protein: CASEMGGSPLHF.

This chain joins TRBV11-2 and TRBJ2-7; no clear D. V gave up 3 bases and J gave up 3 bases, with 9 bases separating them. The CDR3 has 13 amino acids. Germline CDR1 is SGHAT and CDR2 is FQNNGV. CDR3 loop: CASSFGPYYEQYV. CDR3 sequence (DNA): TGTGCCAGCAGCTTTGGGCCCTACTACGAGCAGTACGTC.

The chain recombines TRBV3-1 (or the pseudogene TRBV3-2) with TRBJ1-2, with TRBD1 matching 9 bases. The length of the CDR3 is 15 residues. J gave up 2 bases and V 3 bases, and 4 bases lay outside the gene matches. Germline V gene sequence: CDR1 LGHDT, CDR2 YNNKEL (reference sequence). The CDR3 sequence: CASSHRQGVNYGYTF. The DNA of the CDR3 is TGTGCCAGCAGCCACCGACAGGGGGTGAACTATGGCTACACCTTC.

V and J are TRBV7-2 and TRBJ1-1; 7 nucleotides line up with TRBD1. Germline-derived CDR1 and CDR2 are SGHTA and FQGNSA. Losses at the gene ends were 5 bases for V and 1 base for J; bases not matched to a gene: 4. CDR3 length: 14 amino acids. CDR3 in amino acids: CASSPWDRNTEAFF. The CDR3 nucleotides are TGTGCCAGCAGCCCCTGGGACAGGAACACTGAAGCTTTCTTT.

The chain joins TRBV7-2 to TRBJ1-1; D unresolved. Per the germline V gene, CDR1 is SGHTA and CDR2 is FQGNSA. V lost 0 bases, J lost 5 bases, and 13 bases lay in between. This CDR3 contains 15 residues. Here the CDR3 reads CASSLALRGLTEAFF. The CDR3 coding sequence is TGTGCCAGCAGCTTAGCGCTGCGGGGTTTGACTGAAGCTTTCTTT.

The V and J genes are TRBV6-1 and TRBJ1-2; D remains unclear. The CDR3 consists of 13 residues. Germline CDR1 MNHNS, CDR2 SASEGT. Trimming shortened V by 0 bases and J by 3 bases, and 5 bases separated the two germline ends. The CDR3 DNA is TGTGCCAGCAGTGAAGCCAGCCACTATGGCTACACCTTC. It encodes CASSEASHYGYTF.

Notes on this clone: Other DNA variants within this sample encode the same CDR3. The chain is built from TRBV18 and TRBJ1-5, with TRBD1 matching over 9 bases. Germline CDR1 and CDR2: KGHSH and LQKENI. The J segment lost 4 bases and the V segment lost 3 bases, leaving 1 base of the junction unmatched. This CDR3 is built from 14 residues. The CDR3 bases are TGTGCCAGCTCACCTGGACAGGGGAATCAGCCCCAGCATTTT. Encoded protein: CASSPGQGNQPQHF. Combining the CDR3 with reference TRBV18 and TRBJ1-5 gives the whole variable domain NAGVMQNPRHLVRRRGQEARLRCSPMKGHSHVYWYRQLPEEGLKFMVYLQKENIIDESGMPKERFSAEFPKEGPSILRIQQVVRGDSAAYFCASSPGQGNQPQHFGDGTRLSIL.